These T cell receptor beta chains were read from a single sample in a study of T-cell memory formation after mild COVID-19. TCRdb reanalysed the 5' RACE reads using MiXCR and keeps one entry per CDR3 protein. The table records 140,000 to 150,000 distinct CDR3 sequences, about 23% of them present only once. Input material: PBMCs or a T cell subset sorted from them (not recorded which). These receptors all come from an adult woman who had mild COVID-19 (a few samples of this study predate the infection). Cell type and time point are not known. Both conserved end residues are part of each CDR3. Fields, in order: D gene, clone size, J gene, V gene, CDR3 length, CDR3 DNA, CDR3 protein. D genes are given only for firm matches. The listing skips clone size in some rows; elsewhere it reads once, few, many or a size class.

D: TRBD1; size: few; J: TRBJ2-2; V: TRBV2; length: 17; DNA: TGTGCCAGCAGTGGGGACAGGGCTACCGTATTGACCGGGGAGCTGTTTTTT; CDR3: CASSGDRATVLTGELFF
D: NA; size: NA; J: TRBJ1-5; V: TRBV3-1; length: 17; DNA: TGTGCCAGCAGCCAAGATCCGTGGGGGGCTGACAATCAGCCCCAGCATTTT; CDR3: CASSQDPWGADNQPQHF
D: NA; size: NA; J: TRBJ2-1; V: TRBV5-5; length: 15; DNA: TGTGCCAGCAGCAAGTGGACAGTAGCGGACAATGAGCAGTTCTTC; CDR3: CASSKWTVADNEQFF
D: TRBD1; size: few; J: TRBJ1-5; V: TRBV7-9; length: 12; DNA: TGTGCCAGTGGACAGGGTAGTCAGCCCCAGCATTTT; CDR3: CASGQGSQPQHF
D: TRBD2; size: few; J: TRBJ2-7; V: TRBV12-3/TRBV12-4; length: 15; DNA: TGTGCCAGCAGCAACCCAGCGGGAGCGACTTACGAGCAGTACTTC; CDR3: CASSNPAGATYEQYF
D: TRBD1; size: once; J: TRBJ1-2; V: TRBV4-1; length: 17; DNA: TGCGCCAGCAGCCTTCATGTCGTAGGGACAGGGGTCTATGGCTACACCTTC; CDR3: CASSLHVVGTGVYGYTF
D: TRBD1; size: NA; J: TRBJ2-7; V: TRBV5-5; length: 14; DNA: TGTGCCAGCAGCACCGGGACAGAGGATTACGAGCAGTACTTC; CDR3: CASSTGTEDYEQYF
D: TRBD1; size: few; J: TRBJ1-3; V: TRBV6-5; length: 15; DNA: TGTGCCAGCAGTACCGGGACAGGGACTGGAAACACCATATATTTT; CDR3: CASSTGTGTGNTIYF
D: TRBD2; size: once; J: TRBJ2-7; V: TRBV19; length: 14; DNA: TGTGCCAGTAGTATTACTAGCGGGAGCCACGAGCAGTACTTC; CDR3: CASSITSGSHEQYF
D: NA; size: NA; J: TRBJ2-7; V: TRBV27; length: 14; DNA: TGTGCCAGCAGTTCGGGTCTAACAAACTACGAGCAGTACTTC; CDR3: CASSSGLTNYEQYF